Listed here are 8 T cell receptor beta chains from one sample, sequenced in a study of blood T cell repertoires in COVID-19. Only in-frame clones appear in the TCRdb table, and some are missing; sequencing was by immunoSEQ multiplex PCR. The sample lists 200,000 to 250,000 clones, just over 85% occurring once. Source material: PBMCs or T cells enriched from blood (not recorded which). The origin of the receptors is a woman in her thirties or forties with acute COVID-19.

This chain uses TRBV11-2 with TRBJ2-2; TRBD2 is a possible D gene (6 bases). V lost 6 bases and J 5 bases, leaving 22 bases between the germline ends. Germline lookup yields CDR1 SGHAT and CDR2 FQNNGV. CDR3 length equals 17 residues. The CDR3 is CASRTHGTSLGTGELFF. CDR3 bases: TGTGCCAGCAGAACCCATGGGACTTCTCTAGGGACCGGGGAGCTGTTTTTT.

The genes are TRBV9 and TRBJ2-3; D not certain. V shed 1 base and J shed 10 bases, with 16 bases lying between them. This CDR3 is 14 amino acids long. Germline V gene sequence: CDR1 SGDLS, CDR2 YYNGEE. The CDR3 sequence is CASSVRAMESAQYF. Here the CDR3 DNA reads TGTGCCAGCAGCGTACGCGCGATGGAGTCCGCGCAGTATTTT.

V and J are TRBV7-9 and TRBJ1-1; D remains ambiguous. This CDR3 comprises 13 residues. The V gene's germline CDR1 is SEHNR and CDR2 FQNEAQ (reference sequence). Deletions cut 5 bases from V and 12 bases from J, with 19 bases between. The CDR3 here is CASSRLDRRETFF. DNA for the CDR3: TGTGCCAGCAGCCGCCTAGACCGACGGGAGACTTTCTTT. The whole variable domain, remainder taken from reference TRBV7-9 and TRBJ1-1, is DTGVSQNPRHKITKRGQNVTFRCDPISEHNRLYWYRQTLGQGPEFLTYFQNEAQLEKSRLLSDRFSAERPKGSFSTLEIQRTEQGDSAMYLCASSRLDRRETFFGQGTRLTVV.

The chain uses TRBV29-1 and TRBJ2-3; D unclear. Germline lookup yields CDR1 SQVTM and CDR2 ANQGSEA. The CDR3 loop spans 11 amino acids. V dropped 5 bases and J dropped 0 bases, with 3 bases sitting between them. In DNA form, the CDR3 reads TGCAGCGTTACTAGCACAGATACGCAGTATTTT. It yields the protein CSVTSTDTQYF.

V and J are TRBV5-1 and TRBJ1-5; TRBD1 matches at 7 bases. The J segment lost 2 bases and the V segment lost 3 bases, leaving 2 bases of the junction unmatched. Germline CDR1 and CDR2: SGHRS and YFSETQ. This CDR3 has 14 amino acids. The CDR3 reads CASSSTGGNQPQHF. The CDR3 DNA follows: TGCGCCAGCAGCTCTACAGGGGGCAATCAGCCCCAGCATTTT. Looking up the rest from reference TRBV5-1 and TRBJ1-5 gives the full variable domain: KAGVTQTPRYLIKTRGQQVTLSCSPISGHRSVSWYQQTPGQGLQFLFEYFSETQRNKGNFPGRFSGRQFSNSRSEMNVSTLELGDSALYLCASSSTGGNQPQHFGDGTRLSIL.

The chain combines TRBV4-2 with TRBJ2-5; 7 nucleotides align to TRBD2. The junction had 6 bases not matched to a gene; V was cut back by 0 bases and J by 5 bases. The CDR3 is 15 residues long. The germline V gene encodes CDR1 LGHNA and CDR2 YNFKEQ. The CDR3 sequence: CASSQDQAGEETQYF. The CDR3 DNA reads as TGTGCCAGCAGCCAAGATCAGGCGGGGGAGGAGACCCAGTACTTC.

The chain has TRBV11-3 and TRBJ2-5; 8 positions match TRBD1. The CDR3 length is 13 residues. Per germline, CDR1 SGHNT and CDR2 YENEEA. The V segment lost 5 bases and the J segment 6 bases; nucleotides outside the gene matches: 5. CDR3 protein: CASSLTGGKTQYF. For the CDR3, the DNA is TGTGCCAGCAGCCTCACAGGGGGAAAGACCCAGTACTTC. Combining the CDR3 with reference TRBV11-3 and TRBJ2-5 gives the whole variable domain EAGVVQSPRYKIIEKKQPVAFWCNPISGHNTLYWYLQNLGQGPELLIRYENEEAVDDSQLPKDRFSAERLKGVDSTLKIQPAELGDSAVYLCASSLTGGKTQYFGPGTRLLVL.

V gene TRBV10-2 combines with J gene TRBJ1-1; D ambiguous. CDR3 length: 14 residues. Germline assignment: CDR1 WSHSY and CDR2 SAAADI. The V end lost 3 bases, the J end lost 3 bases, and 11 bases lay between the germline ends. DNA of the CDR3: TGCGCCAGCAGTGAATTAGGAGGGCACACTGAAGCTTTCTTT. Amino acids: CASSELGGHTEAFF.